These 8 T cell receptor beta chains were sequenced from one sample in a study of shared clonotypes between healthy human individuals (dated by TCRdb to the early 2020s). Library preparation was by the immunoSEQ multiplex PCR assay. TCRdb carries this immuneACCESS record with in-frame sequences only. Its versions omit some clonotypes, under half of them owing to an unresolved V gene in the studies checked, with the rest unexplained. The sample table holds some 2,400,000 clones, of which approximately 95% were seen once. Less than 0.15% of the sample is held by the ten biggest clonotypes. Input material: naive CD4+ T cells sorted from blood. Read against the paper, the sample's cell subset or site label means: CD45RA+ positively selected. All receptors come from a young man in good health.

This chain uses TRBV19 with TRBJ1-2; D gene unclear. This CDR3 comprises 14 residues. V was pared by 11 bases and J by 8 bases, with 24 bases between. CDR1 LNHDA and CDR2 SQIVND come from the germline V gene (reference sequence). CDR3 sequence reads: CASSPGPEIFGYTF. The CDR3, as DNA: TGTGCCTCGTCGCCGGGCCCTGAAATCTTCGGCTACACCTTC.

The V and J genes are TRBV28 and TRBJ2-3; D is unresolved. CDR1 is MDHEN and CDR2 is SYDVKM in the germline V gene. V was clipped by 5 bases and J by 0 bases, with 15 bases between them. The CDR3 is made up of 16 amino acids. CDR3 nucleotide sequence: TGTGCCAGCAGTCAACGAGGCAGAGCTAGCACAGATACGCAGTATTTT. Its translation is CASSQRGRASTDTQYF.

The chain joins TRBV11-2 to TRBJ1-1; TRBD1 aligns across 7 bases. From germline, CDR1 is SGHAT and CDR2 FQNNGV. The CDR3 length is 14 residues. The V gene end was trimmed by 2 bases and the J gene end by 7 bases; junction bases not matched to a gene: 7. The CDR3 sequence: CASSLQTGSGEAFF. The CDR3 coding sequence is TGTGCCAGCAGCTTACAGACAGGGTCAGGTGAAGCTTTCTTT.

J is TRBJ2-7 and V is TRBV6-1, with a possible D match to TRBD2 (5 bases). The CDR3 extends over 14 amino acids. The germline V gene encodes CDR1 MNHNS and CDR2 SASEGT. The germline V and J ends were trimmed by 5 bases and 2 bases, with 13 bases remaining between them. This CDR3 is CASSPLEGPYEQYF. CDR3 nucleotide sequence: TGTGCCAGCAGTCCTCTAGAGGGCCCCTACGAGCAGTACTTC.

The CDR3 loop reads CASSLGLAGVDEQYF. The CDR3, as DNA: TGTGCCAGCAGCCTAGGACTAGCGGGAGTGGACGAGCAGTACTTC. The rearrangement joins TRBV9 to TRBJ2-7; 13 nucleotides line up with TRBD2. Per the germline V gene, CDR1 is SGDLS and CDR2 is YYNGEE. Trimming cost V 4 bases and J 5 bases; bases outside gene matches: 6. There are 15 residues in the CDR3.

The chain links TRBV5-4 to TRBJ2-7, with 14 bases matching TRBD2. Germline V gene lookup returns CDR1 SGHNT and CDR2 YYREEE (reference sequence). This CDR3 region has 16 residues. V was clipped by 4 bases and J by 5 bases; unmatched bases: 8. The CDR3 DNA reads TGTGCCAGCAGCCCCGGGACTAGCGGGGGAGCCCACGAGCAGTACTTC. The encoded protein is CASSPGTSGGAHEQYF.

CDR3 residues: CASSLTNNSPLHF. The CDR3 nucleotides read TGTGCCAGCAGCTTAACCAATAATTCACCCCTCCACTTT. The chain has TRBV7-3 and TRBJ1-6, with D unresolved. The germline V and J ends were trimmed by 0 bases and 5 bases, with 2 bases remaining between them. CDR3 length: 13 amino acids. CDR1 SGHTA and CDR2 FQGTGA come from the germline V gene.

The rearrangement joins TRBV5-1 to TRBJ2-7, with 9 nucleotides matching TRBD2. CDR1 and CDR2 from the germline V gene are SGHRS and YFSETQ. V was clipped by 2 bases and J by 0 bases; unmatched bases: 6. This CDR3 has 16 amino acids. CDR3: CASSLTPSGASYEQYF. The CDR3 nucleotides read TGCGCCAGCAGCTTAACACCTAGCGGGGCCTCCTACGAGCAGTACTTC. The complete variable domain, with remaining parts taken from reference TRBV5-1 and TRBJ2-7, reads KAGVTQTPRYLIKTRGQQVTLSCSPISGHRSVSWYQQTPGQGLQFLFEYFSETQRNKGNFPGRFSGRQFSNSRSEMNVSTLELGDSALYLCASSLTPSGASYEQYFGPGTRLTVT.